These 15 T cell receptor beta chains came from one sample sequenced in a study of OX40 agonist ivuxolimab in advanced cancers. Produced via immunoSEQ multiplex PCR; TCRdb's table is partial and in-frame only. The table has fewer than 100,000 clones, roughly 89% seen once. The sequencing here drew on CD4+ or CD8+ T cells sorted from blood, taken in a trial of the OX40 agonist ivuxolimab. These TCRs come from an adult with an advanced solid tumor such as melanoma, head and neck, liver or kidney cancer.

The genes are TRBV5-5 and TRBJ1-3, with unresolved D. The CDR3 is 14 amino acids. In germline, CDR1 is SGHKS, CDR2 YYEKEE (reference sequence). V gave up 0 bases and J gave up 1 base, with 5 bases separating them. The CDR3 DNA reads as TGTGCCAGCAGCTTGGAAGGATCTGGAAACACCATATATTTT. Translated, it gives CASSLEGSGNTIYF.

V and J are TRBV7-3 and TRBJ1-1; D gene uncertain. The CDR3 has 13 residues. Germline V gene lookup returns CDR1 SGHTA and CDR2 FQGTGA. Trimming removed 5 bases at V and 2 bases at J, with 9 bases between. The CDR3 nucleotides are TGTGCCAGCAGCCGGGAAATTAACACTGAAGCTTTCTTT. As protein: CASSREINTEAFF.

The chain has TRBV4-1 and TRBJ1-5, with D possibly matching TRBD1 (5 bases). V was pared by 0 bases and J by 7 bases, with 13 bases between. Germline lookup yields CDR1 MGHRA and CDR2 YSYEKL. This CDR3 region has 15 residues. The CDR3 sequence is CASSQEWRGPQPQHF. The CDR3 nucleotides are TGCGCCAGCAGCCAAGAGTGGAGGGGCCCCCAGCCCCAGCATTTT.

The genes are TRBV9 and TRBJ1-1; tentatively, D is TRBD1 (6 bases). Germline CDR1 and CDR2: SGDLS and YYNGEE. Trimming took 4 bases from V and 1 from J, leaving 11 bases between them. The CDR3 sequence is 14 residues long. The CDR3 here is CASSSRTENTEAFF. The CDR3 nucleotides read TGTGCCAGCAGCTCCCGGACAGAGAACACTGAAGCTTTCTTT.

This clone came up once. This chain connects TRBV2 to TRBJ1-4; 10 nucleotides agree with TRBD1. The CDR3 covers 14 residues. Trimming removed 6 bases from V and 7 bases from J; junction bases left unmatched: 5. Per the germline V gene, CDR1 is SNHLY and CDR2 is FYNNEI. CDR3 in amino acids: CASRVDRGGEKLFF. The CDR3 DNA reads as TGTGCCAGCAGGGTGGACAGGGGGGGTGAAAAACTGTTTTTT.

The gene calls are TRBV5-4 and TRBJ1-3, with D perhaps TRBD1 (6 bases). The CDR3 length is 13 residues. Trimming took 10 bases from V and 6 from J, leaving 17 bases between them. In germline, CDR1 is SGHNT, CDR2 YYREEE (reference sequence). The CDR3 spells CAGKMAGANTIYF. The CDR3 nucleotides are TGTGCCGGGAAAATGGCAGGGGCAAACACCATATATTTT.

V usage is TRBV14 and J usage is TRBJ2-1, with D tentatively TRBD1 or TRBD2 (5 bases each). V was clipped by 2 bases and J by 7 bases, with 18 bases between them. The CDR3 totals 16 residues. In germline, CDR1 is SGHDN, CDR2 FVKESK. In DNA form, the CDR3 reads TGTGCCAGCAGCCAAACCCCAGGGACGGGCTGGAATGAGCAGTTCTTC. Its protein product is CASSQTPGTGWNEQFF.

This clone was detected once. The chain recombines TRBV6-4 with TRBJ2-2; D is undetermined. V gave up 0 bases and J gave up 1 base, with 6 bases separating them. Germline lookup yields CDR1 MRHNA and CDR2 SNTAGT. This CDR3 is built from 15 residues. The CDR3 region has the DNA TGTGCCAGCAGTGACTCCGCAGGGAACACCGGGGAGCTGTTTTTT. This encodes CASSDSAGNTGELFF.

The chain carries TRBV28 and TRBJ2-1; tentative D call: TRBD2 (5 bases). Trimming removed 6 bases from V and 4 bases from J, with 19 bases in between. The CDR3 has 16 amino acids. In germline, CDR1 is MDHEN, CDR2 SYDVKM. The CDR3 coding sequence is TGTGCCAGCAGCAGAGTTCCGGGGTCGTATTACAATGAGCAGTTCTTC. It translates to CASSRVPGSYYNEQFF.

In this sample, this clone turned up a few times. V usage is TRBV7-2 and J usage is TRBJ1-4; D gene ambiguous. The CDR3 consists of 13 residues. Germline V lookup: CDR1 SGHTA, CDR2 FQGNSA. Trimming removed 5 bases at V and 8 bases at J, with 12 bases between. The CDR3 region has the DNA TGTGCCAGCAGCACCGATCTGGGCGAAAAACTGTTTTTT. Translated, it gives CASSTDLGEKLFF.

This chain links TRBV28 with TRBJ1-2; the D gene is possibly TRBD1 (6 bases). Germline V CDR1 and CDR2: MDHEN, SYDVKM. The CDR3 extends over 13 amino acids. V was shortened by 6 bases and J by 2 bases, with 10 bases between the two germline ends. CDR3 sequence: CASSPTGNYGYTF. The CDR3 nucleotides are TGTGCCAGCAGCCCTACAGGGAACTATGGCTACACCTTC.

The chain joins TRBV6-5 to TRBJ2-1, with TRBD2 as a possible D gene (7 bases). Trimming removed 8 bases from V and 7 bases from J, with 18 bases in between. Germline V gene lookup returns CDR1 MNHEY and CDR2 SVGAGI. The CDR3 consists of 14 residues. The CDR3 is CASSIGGAGNEQFF. The CDR3 DNA reads TGTGCCAGCTCAATTGGGGGGGCCGGGAATGAGCAGTTCTTC.

V usage is TRBV28 and J usage is TRBJ2-7, with TRBD1 identical over 11 bases. Trimming cost V 4 bases and J 2 bases; bases outside gene matches: 7. The CDR3 sequence is 16 residues long. Germline V lookup: CDR1 MDHEN, CDR2 SYDVKM. CDR3 nucleotides: TGTGCCAGCAGTTCCATTGGACAGGGGGCGCCCTACGAGCAGTACTTC. Residues: CASSSIGQGAPYEQYF.

The chain links TRBV5-1 to TRBJ2-1, with 7 bases aligning to TRBD1. Germline lookup yields CDR1 SGHRS and CDR2 YFSETQ. The CDR3 contains 15 residues. Losses at the gene ends were 6 bases for V and 5 bases for J; bases not matched to a gene: 11. The CDR3 sequence: CASTRTLGTDNEQFF. Written as DNA, the CDR3 is TGCGCCAGCACAAGAACGCTGGGGACAGACAATGAGCAGTTCTTC.

The CDR3 coding sequence is TGTGCCAGCCGCCCAGGCGGGGGCTCAGATACGCAGTATTTT. Amino acids: CASRPGGGSDTQYF. The V gene is TRBV5-4, the J gene TRBJ2-3; D is possibly TRBD2 (7 bases). The germline gives CDR1 SGHNT, CDR2 YYREEE (reference sequence). This CDR3 spans 14 amino acids. The V and J ends lost 7 bases and 4 bases respectively, with 16 bases between them.